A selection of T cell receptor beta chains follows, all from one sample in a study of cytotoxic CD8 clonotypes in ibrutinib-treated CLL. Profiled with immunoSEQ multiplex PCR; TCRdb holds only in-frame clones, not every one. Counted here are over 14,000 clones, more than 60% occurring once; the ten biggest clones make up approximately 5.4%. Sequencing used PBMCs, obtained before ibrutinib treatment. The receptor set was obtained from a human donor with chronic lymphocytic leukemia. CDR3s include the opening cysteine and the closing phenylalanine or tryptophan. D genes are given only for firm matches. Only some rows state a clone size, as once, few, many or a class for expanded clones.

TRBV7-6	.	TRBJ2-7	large	CASSLPLAGAPYEQYF	TGTGCCAGCAGCTTACCTCTTGCGGGGGCGCCTTACGAGCAGTACTTC
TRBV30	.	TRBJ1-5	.	CAWSGGRPNQPQHF	TGTGCCTGGAGTGGGGGACGACCCAATCAGCCCCAGCATTTT
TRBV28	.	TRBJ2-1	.	CASSLRGGGQFF	TGTGCCAGCAGTTTGCGGGGAGGGGGGCAGTTCTTC
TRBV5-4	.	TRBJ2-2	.	CASTPGGRGTGELFF	TGTGCCAGCACCCCCGGGGGGCGAGGCACCGGGGAGCTGTTTTTT
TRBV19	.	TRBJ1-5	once	CASSPGRMGSQPQHF	TGTGCCAGTAGTCCGGGCAGGATGGGCAGTCAGCCCCAGCATTTT
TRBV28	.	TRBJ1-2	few	CASSFRGQPKGGF	TGTGCCAGCAGTTTTCGGGGACAACCGAAAGGGGGCTTC
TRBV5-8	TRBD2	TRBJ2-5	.	CASSLASGRETQYF	TGTGCCAGCAGCTTGGCTAGCGGGCGGGAGACCCAGTACTTC
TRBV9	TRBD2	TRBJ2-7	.	CASSPRPGTSVSYEQYF	TGTGCCAGCAGCCCTCGCCCCGGGACTAGCGTCTCCTACGAGCAGTACTTC
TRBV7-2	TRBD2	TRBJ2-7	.	CASSLDWASGNYEQYF	TGTGCCAGCAGCTTAGATTGGGCTAGCGGTAACTACGAGCAGTACTTC
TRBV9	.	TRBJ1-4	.	CASSVGGSQAGKLFF	TGTGCCAGCAGCGTAGGGGGGTCTCAGGCCGGGAAACTGTTTTTT
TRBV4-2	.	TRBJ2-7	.	CASSPTYGGPYEQYF	TGTGCCAGCAGCCCGACCTATGGTGGGCCCTACGAGCAGTACTTC
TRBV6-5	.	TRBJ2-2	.	CASSYSRVTGELFF	TGTGCCAGCAGTTACTCGAGGGTCACCGGGGAGCTGTTTTTT
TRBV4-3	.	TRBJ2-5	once	CASSQLGGTQYF	TGCGCCAGCAGCCAACTAGGGGGGACCCAGTACTTC
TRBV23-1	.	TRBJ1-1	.	CASSQSGRFTEAFF	TGCGCCAGCAGTCAATCAGGCAGGTTCACTGAAGCTTTCTTT
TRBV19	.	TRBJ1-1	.	CASSIWVHTEAFF	TGTGCCAGTAGTATATGGGTACACACTGAAGCTTTCTTT
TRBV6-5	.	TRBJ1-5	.	CASSPSGFGNQPQHF	TGTGCCAGCAGTCCCTCAGGGTTTGGCAATCAGCCCCAGCATTTT
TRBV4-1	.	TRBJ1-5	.	CASSQEGTDQPQHF	TGCGCCAGCAGCCAAGAGGGCACCGATCAGCCCCAGCATTTT
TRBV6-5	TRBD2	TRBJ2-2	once	CASNRGETGELFF	TGTGCCAGCAACCGGGGGGAAACCGGGGAGCTGTTTTTT
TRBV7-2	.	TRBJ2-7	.	CASSSQGPGSGQYF	TGTGCCAGCAGCTCACAAGGACCGGGGAGCGGGCAGTACTTC
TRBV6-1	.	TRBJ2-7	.	CASSDNYEQYF	TGTGCCAGCTCGGACAACTACGAGCAGTACTTC
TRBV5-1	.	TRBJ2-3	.	CASSFGVPDTQYF	TGCGCCAGCAGCTTTGGGGTCCCCGATACGCAGTATTTT
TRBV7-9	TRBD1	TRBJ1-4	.	CASRPYRGWDEKLFF	TGTGCCAGCAGACCCTACAGGGGCTGGGATGAAAAACTGTTTTTT
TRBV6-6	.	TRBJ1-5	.	CASSLNQPQHF	TGTGCCAGCAGCCTTAATCAGCCCCAGCATTTT
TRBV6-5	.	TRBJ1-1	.	CASSYWGAGTEAFF	TGTGCCAGCAGTTATTGGGGGGCCGGAACTGAAGCTTTCTTT
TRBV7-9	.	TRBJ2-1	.	CASRLVGDEQFF	TGTGCCAGCCGACTAGTCGGGGATGAGCAGTTCTTC
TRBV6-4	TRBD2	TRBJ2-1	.	CASSRTSGNNNEQFF	TGTGCCAGCAGCCGTACTAGCGGGAATAACAATGAGCAGTTCTTC
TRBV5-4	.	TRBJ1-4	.	CASSLEGRDLFVPNEKLFF	TGTGCCAGCAGCTTGGAGGGTAGGGACCTCTTCGTACCTAATGAAAAACTGTTTTTT
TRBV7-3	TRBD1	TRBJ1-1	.	CASSLVATGAATEAFF	TGTGCCAGCAGCTTAGTCGCAACAGGGGCGGCGACTGAAGCTTTCTTT
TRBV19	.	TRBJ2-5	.	CASRKQGQETQYF	TGTGCCAGTAGGAAGCAGGGGCAAGAGACCCAGTACTTC
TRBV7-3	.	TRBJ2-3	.	CASSLRGRDTQYF	TGTGCCAGCAGCTTGCGGGGTCGCGATACGCAGTATTTT
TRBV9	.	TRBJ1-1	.	CAPTPRGMNTEAFF	TGTGCCCCCACCCCCAGGGGCATGAACACTGAAGCTTTCTTT
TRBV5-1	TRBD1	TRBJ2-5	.	CASNPGTGETQYF	TGCGCCAGCAACCCCGGGACAGGGGAGACCCAGTACTTC
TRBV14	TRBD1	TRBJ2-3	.	CASSGQGTTQYF	TGTGCCAGCAGCGGACAGGGAACCACGCAGTATTTT